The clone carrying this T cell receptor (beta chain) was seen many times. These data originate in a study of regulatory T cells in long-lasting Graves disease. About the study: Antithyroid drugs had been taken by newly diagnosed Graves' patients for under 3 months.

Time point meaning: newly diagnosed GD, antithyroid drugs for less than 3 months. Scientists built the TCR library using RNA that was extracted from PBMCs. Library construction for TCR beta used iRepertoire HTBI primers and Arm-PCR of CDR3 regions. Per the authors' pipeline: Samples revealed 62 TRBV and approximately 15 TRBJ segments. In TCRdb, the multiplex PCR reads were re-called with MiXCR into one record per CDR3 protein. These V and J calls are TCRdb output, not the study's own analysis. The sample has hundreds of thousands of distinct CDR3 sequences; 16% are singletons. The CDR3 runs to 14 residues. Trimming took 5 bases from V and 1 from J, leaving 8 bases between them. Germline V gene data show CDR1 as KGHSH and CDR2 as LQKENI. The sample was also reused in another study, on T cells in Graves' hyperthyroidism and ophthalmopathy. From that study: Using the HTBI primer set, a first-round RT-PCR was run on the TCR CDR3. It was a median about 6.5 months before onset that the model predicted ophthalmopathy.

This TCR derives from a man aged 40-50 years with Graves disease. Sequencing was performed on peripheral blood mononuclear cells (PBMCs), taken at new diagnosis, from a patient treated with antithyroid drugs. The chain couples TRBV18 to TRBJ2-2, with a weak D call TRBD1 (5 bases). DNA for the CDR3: TGTGCCAGCTCAGAAACAGGGAACACCGGGGAGCTGTTTTTT. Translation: CASSETGNTGELFF.